These 10 T cell receptor beta chains originate from one sample sequenced in a study of OX40 agonist ivuxolimab in advanced cancers. Sequencing used immunoSEQ multiplex PCR; TCRdb keeps in-frame clones, though not all of them. This table holds approximately 77,000 clones, around 80% found once. The sequencing used CD4+ or CD8+ T cells sorted from blood, collected in a trial of the OX40 agonist ivuxolimab. These receptors originate from an adult with an advanced solid tumor such as melanoma, head and neck, liver or kidney cancer.

This sequence joins TRBV4-3 and TRBJ2-5, with a possible D match to TRBD1 (5 bases). The length of the CDR3 is 15 residues. Trimming cost V 4 bases and J 5 bases, with 17 bases left between them. Germline loops: CDR1 LGHNA, CDR2 YSLEER. CDR3 sequence: CASSLTTPPGETQYF. The CDR3 region has the DNA TGCGCCAGCAGCCTAACGACCCCTCCAGGGGAGACCCAGTACTTC.

The chain recombines TRBV6-1 with TRBJ1-1; a possible D gene is TRBD1 (6 bases). The CDR3 has 15 amino acids. V lost 5 bases to trimming and J lost 4 bases, with 17 bases between them. The germline gives CDR1 MNHNS, CDR2 SASEGT. The CDR3 coding sequence is TGTGCCAGCAGTCTGGGGACAATAAGGCGCACTGAAGCTTTCTTT. Protein sequence: CASSLGTIRRTEAFF.

The gene calls are TRBV5-6 and TRBJ1-2, with 7 bases fitting TRBD1. V gave up 0 bases and J gave up 3 bases; unmatched junction bases: 2. Germline loops: CDR1 SGHDT, CDR2 YYEEEE. CDR3 length: 14 residues. CDR3 bases: TGTGCCAGCAGCTTGGAGACAGGGCACTATGGCTACACCTTC. Translation: CASSLETGHYGYTF.

Concerning this clone: Other DNA sequences within the sample encode an identical CDR3. The gene calls are TRBV7-2 and TRBJ2-3, with no clear D. The CDR3 consists of 11 residues. From germline, CDR1 is SGHTA and CDR2 FQGNSA. The germline V and J ends were trimmed by 6 bases and 2 bases, with 3 bases remaining between them. CDR3 protein: CASRNTDTQYF. CDR3 DNA: TGTGCCAGCAGGAACACAGATACGCAGTATTTT.

The J gene is TRBJ1-1, the V gene TRBV5-4, with a weak D call TRBD1 (5 bases). CDR3 length equals 13 residues. Trimming stripped 2 bases from V and 1 base from J, with 6 bases between. The germline V gene has CDR1 SGHNT and CDR2 YYREEE (reference sequence). CDR3: CASSLRGNTEAFF. CDR3 in DNA: TGTGCCAGCAGCTTAAGGGGGAACACTGAAGCTTTCTTT. The full variable domain, rest sourced from reference TRBV5-4 and TRBJ1-1, is ETGVTQSPTHLIKTRGQQVTLRCSSQSGHNTVSWYQQALGQGPQFIFQYYREEENGRGNFPPRFSGLQFPNYSSELNVNALELDDSALYLCASSLRGNTEAFFGQGTRLTVV.

The chain uses TRBV2 and TRBJ2-7; unclear D gene. Trimming left V 4 bases short and J 4 bases short, with 5 bases between. CDR3 length equals 11 residues. The germline gives CDR1 SNHLY, CDR2 FYNNEI. This CDR3 is CASSAYYEQYF. CDR3 nucleotide sequence: TGTGCCAGCAGTGCCTATTACGAGCAGTACTTC.

The CDR3 nucleotides are TGTGCCAGCCGAGAGCTAGCGGGACCGAATGAGCAGTTCTTC. Translation: CASRELAGPNEQFF. The chain uses TRBV6-1 and TRBJ2-1; 9 bases match TRBD2. The germline gives CDR1 MNHNS, CDR2 SASEGT. This CDR3 is 14 amino acids long. Germline trimming cut 8 bases from V and 7 bases from J; bases unmatched to any gene: 9.

The rearrangement joins TRBV2 to TRBJ1-5, with D possibly TRBD1 on 6 matching bases. This CDR3 is built from 15 residues. Germline CDR1 SNHLY, CDR2 FYNNEI. Trimming removed 4 bases from V and 3 bases from J, with 13 bases in between. For the CDR3, the DNA is TGTGCCAGCAGTGCGCAAGGGACATACAATCAGCCCCAGCATTTT. Its translation is CASSAQGTYNQPQHF.

In its sample, this clone was seen a few times. The CDR3 here is CASSLAGSGPGANVLTF. CDR3 sequence (DNA): TGTGCCAGCAGCTTAGCGGGATCTGGGCCTGGGGCCAACGTCCTGACTTTC. This chain links TRBV7-6 with TRBJ2-6; D is uncertain. V lost 0 bases and J lost 2, with 11 bases in between. From germline, CDR1 is SGHVS and CDR2 FNYEAQ. The CDR3 runs to 17 residues.

The rearrangement uses TRBV5-5 and TRBJ2-7, with 7 bases aligning to TRBD1. This CDR3 region has 15 residues. Germline loops: CDR1 SGHKS, CDR2 YYEKEE (reference sequence). The V and J ends lost 2 bases and 5 bases, in that order; junction bases with no gene match: 10. The CDR3 DNA is TGTGCCAGCAGCTTTCCCGCACAGGGGATCCACGAGCAGTACTTC. Translated: CASSFPAQGIHEQYF.